These 4 T cell receptor beta chains originate from one sample sequenced in a study of T cell responses to AZD1222 COVID-19 vaccine. Libraries were prepared by immunoSEQ multiplex PCR; TCRdb keeps only in-frame clonotypes and omits some of them. Here the sample spans 95,000 to 150,000 clones, about 88% being singletons. The sample consisted of peripheral blood, taken on day 0 of AZD1222 vaccination. The receptors derive from an adult in good health.

This chain connects TRBV24-1 to TRBJ1-2, with TRBD1 identical over 11 bases. Germline CDR1 reads KGHDR; CDR2 reads SFDVKD. The CDR3 runs to 16 residues. V dropped 4 bases and J dropped 8; count of bases not matched to a gene: 11. The CDR3 nucleotides read TGTGCCACCAGTGACCCGAGGCGGACAGGGGGCGCAGGCTACACCTTC. It is translated as CATSDPRRTGGAGYTF.

The sample holds one count of this clone. This specimen includes other DNA sequences encoding the same CDR3. CDR3 protein: CASSLGTLQETQYF. The DNA for the CDR3 is TGCGCCAGCAGCTTGGGGACGCTCCAAGAGACCCAGTACTTC. The rearrangement links TRBV5-1 to TRBJ2-5; D is ambiguous. Germline values: CDR1 SGHRS, CDR2 YFSETQ. The CDR3 runs 14 residues. V was cut by 0 bases and J by 1 base, with 7 bases left in between.

V usage is TRBV14 and J usage is TRBJ1-2; no definite D call. Trimming removed 3 bases from V and 8 bases from J, with 13 bases in between. The CDR3 is 13 residues long. Germline V lookup: CDR1 SGHDN, CDR2 FVKESK. The CDR3, as DNA: TGTGCCAGCAGCCAGTACGGGGTCATGGGCTACACCTTC. It translates to CASSQYGVMGYTF. The variable domain in full, with the rest retrieved from reference TRBV14 and TRBJ1-2, is EAGVTQFPSHSVIEKGQTVTLRCDPISGHDNLYWYRRVMGKEIKFLLHFVKESKQDESGMPNNRFLAERTGGTYSTLKVQPAELEDSGVYFCASSQYGVMGYTFGSGTRLTVV.

The chain joins TRBV2 to TRBJ2-7; possibly TRBD2 for D (7 bases). The CDR3 sequence is 16 residues long. Per germline, CDR1 SNHLY and CDR2 FYNNEI. V was cut by 5 bases and J by 3 bases, with 20 bases left in between. CDR3 region: CASSRREGGAIYEQYF. For the CDR3, the DNA is TGTGCCAGCAGTAGAAGGGAAGGGGGGGCTATCTACGAGCAGTACTTC.